This T cell receptor (beta chain) was obtained from a study of regulatory T cells in long-lasting Graves disease. Across the study: Persistent Graves' disease meant over 5 years of antithyroid drugs with positive TSH receptor antibodies. Whole-study results and caveats: With a few thousand shared public clonotypes, persistent patients exceeded new patients, who shared about a thousand.

Time point defined: persistent/refractory GD, antithyroid drugs over 5 years with positive TRAb. PBMCs provided the RNA from which the TCR library was made. Patients were enrolled at an endocrinology department in Xi'an, China. Assembly of TCR beta libraries relied on iRepertoire HTBI primers together with Arm-PCR of CDR3 regions. TCRdb reprocessed the multiplex PCR reads via MiXCR and lists one record per CDR3 protein. The sample yields some 470,000 distinct CDR3 sequences, under 25% seen once. This clonotype was seen repeatedly, ten times or more. Its specificity is unknown. The sequence was collected from a female donor with Graves disease. The sample here was peripheral blood mononuclear cells (PBMCs), taken when the disease was refractory, from a patient treated with antithyroid drugs.

CDR3 nucleotide sequence: TGTGCCTGGAGGGGACTCAGGGCCCAGTACTTC. Protein: CAWRGLRAQYF. The V call is TRBV30, the J call TRBJ2-5, with a weak D call TRBD2 (6 bases). The V gene lost 3 bases and the J gene lost 9 bases, with 11 bases spanning the gap. Germline assignment: CDR1 GTSNPN and CDR2 SVGIG (reference sequence). CDR3 length: 11 residues. Variable domain in full (rest from reference TRBV30 and TRBJ2-5): SQTIHQWPATLVQPVGSPLSLECTVEGTSNPNLYWYRQAAGRGLQLLFYSVGIGQISSEVPQNLSASRPQDRQFILSSKKLLLSDSGFYLCAWRGLRAQYFGPGTRLLVL.